A single sample gave rise to the 14 T cell receptor beta chains below, sequenced in a study of cytomegalovirus exposure and HLA in healthy donors (dated by TCRdb to about 2017). Library method: the immunoSEQ multiplex PCR assay. The multiplex PCR relied on a mix of 60 forward primers for TCR Vbeta segments and 13 reverse primers for TCR Jbeta segments. The immuneACCESS repertoire file appears here via TCRdb, limited to in-frame rearrangements. These files lack a portion of the clones; in checked studies, under half of the deficit traces to unresolved V genes, and the cause of the others is not known. This sample comprises a few hundred thousand clones, approximately 90% of them detected only once. The ten largest make up 0.9% to 1.1% of the sample. The sequenced sample was PBMCs. These TCRs come from a young woman in good health and CMV-seronegative.

Here the CDR3 DNA reads TGTGCCAGCAGCTTAGATAAGGTCAGCAGGGGGCGCGGCTACACCTTC. Protein: CASSLDKVSRGRGYTF. The chain has TRBV7-2 and TRBJ1-2; 8 bases line up with TRBD1. The CDR3 is made up of 16 amino acids. Germline-derived CDR1 and CDR2 are SGHTA and FQGNSA. After removal of 1 base from V and 8 bases from J, the junction contained 12 bases not matched to a gene.

This clone was observed once. V and J are TRBV7-8 and TRBJ2-5, with TRBD1 matching 7 bases. V dropped 5 bases and J dropped 5; count of bases not matched to a gene: 5. The V gene's germline CDR1 is SGHVS and CDR2 FQNEAQ. This CDR3 region has 13 residues. CDR3: CASSTGVGETQYF. CDR3 nucleotide sequence: TGTGCCAGCAGCACAGGGGTTGGGGAGACCCAGTACTTC.

CDR3 loop: CASTPIVFVTEAFF. CDR3 DNA sequence: TGTGCCAGCACCCCCATAGTTTTTGTCACTGAAGCTTTCTTT. V usage is TRBV7-2 and J usage is TRBJ1-1; D gene uncertain. V shed 7 bases and J shed 4 bases, with 16 bases lying between them. The CDR3 runs 14 residues. The germline gives CDR1 SGHTA, CDR2 FQGNSA.

The rearrangement uses TRBV27 and TRBJ1-2; TRBD1 might be the D (5 bases). The CDR3 consists of 14 residues. From germline, CDR1 is MNHEY and CDR2 SMNVEV (reference sequence). Trimming left V 2 bases short and J 4 bases short, with 11 bases between. The CDR3 DNA is TGTGCCAGCAGTTTAGTAGGGGCGAGCTATGGCTACACCTTC. This translates into CASSLVGASYGYTF.

Concerning this clone itself: Other DNA sequences in the same sample also yield this CDR3. The rearrangement links TRBV7-2 to TRBJ1-1, with D perhaps matching TRBD1 (6 bases). This CDR3 spans 13 amino acids. V was cut by 3 bases and J by 1 base, with 6 bases left in between. Germline loops: CDR1 SGHTA, CDR2 FQGNSA. The CDR3 sequence is CASSLDRNTEAFF. The DNA for the CDR3 is TGTGCCAGCAGCTTGGACAGGAACACTGAAGCTTTCTTT.

V and J are TRBV5-4 and TRBJ1-1; D unclear. Germline V gene sequence: CDR1 SGHNT, CDR2 YYREEE (reference sequence). This CDR3 has 13 amino acids. Trimming cost V 2 bases and J 1 base, with 6 bases left between them. CDR3 DNA sequence: TGTGCCAGCAGCTTTACAAAGAACACTGAAGCTTTCTTT. As protein: CASSFTKNTEAFF.

V gene TRBV6-5 combines with J gene TRBJ2-1, with D perhaps matching TRBD1 (6 bases). Germline V CDR1 and CDR2: MNHEY, SVGAGI. Trimming took 2 bases from V and 7 from J, leaving 12 bases between them. CDR3 length: 14 residues. In DNA form, the CDR3 reads TGTGCCAGCAGTTACGGCTCAAGGGGGAATGAGCAGTTCTTC. Translating it yields CASSYGSRGNEQFF.

The chain employs TRBV4-2 and TRBJ2-3, with D unresolved. The V gene lost 4 bases and the J gene lost 4 bases, with 12 bases spanning the gap. The germline gives CDR1 LGHNA, CDR2 YNFKEQ. The CDR3 length is 14 residues. This CDR3 reads CASSPSVRSDTQYF. The CDR3 nucleotides are TGTGCCAGCAGCCCCAGCGTACGCTCAGATACGCAGTATTTT.

CDR3 bases: TGTGCCAGCAGCGTAGGGACTAGCGGGAGCGGGGAGCTGTTTTTT. Its protein product is CASSVGTSGSGELFF. The chain has TRBV9 and TRBJ2-2; TRBD2 agrees at 13 bases. The germline V gene encodes CDR1 SGDLS and CDR2 YYNGEE. V dropped 0 bases and J dropped 7; count of bases not matched to a gene: 0. The CDR3 is made up of 15 amino acids.

The count of this clone is one. The chain combines TRBV6-1 with TRBJ2-3, with 10 bases that match TRBD1. This CDR3 region has 17 residues. Germline CDR1 and CDR2: MNHNS and SASEGT. Unmatched junction bases numbered 11, after V lost 3 bases and J lost 5 bases. The CDR3 is CASSDPGGQGSLDTQYF. The CDR3 nucleotides are TGTGCCAGCAGTGACCCCGGGGGACAGGGGTCTCTAGATACGCAGTATTTT.

The V and J genes are TRBV7-2 and TRBJ2-1, with TRBD2 matching over 8 bases. Per germline, CDR1 SGHTA and CDR2 FQGNSA. V shed 5 bases and J 9 bases; nucleotides not matched to a gene: 9. This CDR3 has 14 residues. Here the CDR3 DNA reads TGTGCCAGCAGCCCAGCGGGGGCCCTGGGTGAGCAGTTCTTC. Its translation: CASSPAGALGEQFF.

This rearrangement joins TRBV2 to TRBJ2-5, with D possibly being TRBD2 (5 bases). CDR3 length: 17 residues. From germline, CDR1 is SNHLY and CDR2 FYNNEI. V dropped 3 bases and J dropped 7 bases, with 24 bases sitting between them. CDR3 amino acids: CASSDMATAGLKGTQYF. CDR3 bases: TGTGCCAGCAGTGATATGGCTACGGCGGGCCTTAAGGGGACCCAGTACTTC.

V and J are TRBV7-3 and TRBJ2-7, with 7 bases identical to TRBD1. The CDR3 totals 15 residues. Trimming cost V 5 bases and J 3 bases; bases outside gene matches: 10. CDR1 SGHTA and CDR2 FQGTGA come from the germline V gene. This chain's CDR3 is CASSPDGRTGYEQYF. In nucleotides, the CDR3 is TGTGCCAGCAGCCCCGACGGACGGACAGGCTACGAGCAGTACTTC.

This rearrangement joins TRBV7-6 to TRBJ2-7; possible D gene TRBD1, 6 bases. The CDR3 has 13 residues. Germline loops: CDR1 SGHVS, CDR2 FNYEAQ. The V end was cut by 6 bases, the J end by 3 bases, with 12 bases between. CDR3 sequence: CASRRTGSYEQYF. The CDR3 DNA sequence: TGTGCCAGCAGAAGAACAGGGAGCTACGAGCAGTACTTC.